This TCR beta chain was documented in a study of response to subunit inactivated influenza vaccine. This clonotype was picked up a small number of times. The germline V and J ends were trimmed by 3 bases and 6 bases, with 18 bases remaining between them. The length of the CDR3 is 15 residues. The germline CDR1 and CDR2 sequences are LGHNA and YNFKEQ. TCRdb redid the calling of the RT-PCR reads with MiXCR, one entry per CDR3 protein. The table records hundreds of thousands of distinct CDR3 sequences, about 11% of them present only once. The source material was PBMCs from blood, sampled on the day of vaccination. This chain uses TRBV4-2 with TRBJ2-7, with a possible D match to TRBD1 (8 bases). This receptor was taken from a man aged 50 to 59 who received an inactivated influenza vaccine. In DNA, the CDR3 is TGTGCCAGCAGCCACCAGGACAGGGCGGGAGCCGAGCAGTACTTC. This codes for CASSHQDRAGAEQYF.